This record looks at one TCR beta chain sequence and its context. Germline V gene lookup returns CDR1 MDHEN and CDR2 SYDVKM. V lost 7 bases and J lost 9, with 12 bases in between. The CDR3 runs 11 residues. As processed by the authors: By means of reference gene primer amplification, nucleated cell counts were estimated. Clones were read by immunoSEQ multiplex PCR, and TCRdb kept only the in-frame ones, dropping some. V and J calls and clone size are those listed in that table; D and trimming were worked out from the DNA. Altogether 150,000 or so clones are present, around 85% being singletons, with the ten largest covering 0.6% to 0.7%. These data are taken from a study of blood T cell repertoires in COVID-19. Study in general: The study drew acute and convalescent COVID-19 samples from the United States, Italy and Spain.

Sample: peripheral blood. This receptor was taken from a man aged 55 to 70 with COVID-19, enrolled during active disease. The chain is built from TRBV28 and TRBJ1-2; no reliable D call. The DNA of the CDR3 is TGTGCCAGCACCGCGGTCGGGAGCTACACCTTC. Its translation is CASTAVGSYTF.